This passage covers 9 T cell receptor beta chains from one sample sequenced in a study of tumour-infiltrating T cells in Burkitt lymphoma. Assay: immunoSEQ multiplex PCR; the TCRdb copy retains only in-frame clones and omits some. Here the sample spans about 50,000 clones, less than 35% being singletons. Specimen: tumor tissue. The receptors derive from a human donor with Burkitt lymphoma.

This clone has just a few counts. V gene TRBV5-1 combines with J gene TRBJ2-2; possibly TRBD1 for D (5 bases). This CDR3 is 15 amino acids long. Germline-derived CDR1 and CDR2 are SGHRS and YFSETQ. V lost 7 bases and J 0 bases, leaving 13 bases between the germline ends. The CDR3 here is CASRPTVANTGELFF. CDR3 DNA sequence: TGCGCCAGCCGCCCGACAGTTGCGAACACCGGGGAGCTGTTTTTT.

This chain uses TRBV7-8 with TRBJ1-2; possibly TRBD1 for D (6 bases). V was cut by 4 bases and J by 8 bases, with 11 bases left in between. Germline assignment: CDR1 SGHVS and CDR2 FQNEAQ. This CDR3 has 12 amino acids. In DNA form, the CDR3 reads TGTGCCAGCAGCTCTGACAGGCAAGGCTACACCTTC. This gives the protein CASSSDRQGYTF.

This chain connects TRBV2 to TRBJ1-1; 9 bases agree with TRBD1. CDR3 length equals 13 residues. Unmatched junction bases numbered 3, after V lost 8 bases and J lost 2 bases. From germline, CDR1 is SNHLY and CDR2 FYNNEI. CDR3 sequence (DNA): TGTGCCAGCGGGGACAGGGAAAACACTGAAGCTTTCTTT. This codes for CASGDRENTEAFF.

This clone has a handful of counts. The chain combines TRBV5-6 with TRBJ2-2; either TRBD1 or TRBD2 may fit D (5 bases each). The germline gives CDR1 SGHDT, CDR2 YYEEEE. This CDR3 contains 16 residues. With 2 bases removed from V and 4 bases from J, the gap between germline ends came to 15 bases. The CDR3 DNA reads as TGTGCCAGCAGCTTATTTGGGACCAAGATCACCGGGGAGCTGTTTTTT. This encodes CASSLFGTKITGELFF.

This sequence joins TRBV7-2 and TRBJ2-2; 7 nucleotides match TRBD2. The CDR3 has 14 amino acids. Per germline, CDR1 SGHTA and CDR2 FQGNSA. The junction had 15 bases not matched to a gene; V was cut back by 5 bases and J by 15 bases. The CDR3 sequence: CASSATGTTLSMFF. The CDR3 nucleotides read TGTGCCAGCAGCGCGACCGGGACTACCCTCTCGATGTTTTTT.

The chain joins TRBV20-1 to TRBJ2-5; unclear D gene. CDR3 size: 10 residues. Germline CDR1 reads DFQATT; CDR2 reads SNEGSKA (reference sequence). V was cut by 5 bases and J by 4 bases, with 5 bases left in between. The CDR3 DNA reads TGCAGTGCTTATCTAGAGACCCAGTACTTC. Translation: CSAYLETQYF.

Only a few counts were recorded for this clone. This chain uses TRBV7-2 with TRBJ2-1; D not resolved. Germline values: CDR1 SGHTA, CDR2 FQGNSA. This CDR3 has 14 amino acids. V was clipped by 2 bases and J by 8 bases, with 13 bases between them. DNA of the CDR3: TGTGCCAGCAGCTTACGGTGGGCCGCGGATGAGCAGTTCTTC. Amino acids: CASSLRWAADEQFF. The full variable domain, completed using reference TRBV7-2 and TRBJ2-1, is GAGVSQSPSNKVTEKGKDVELRCDPISGHTALYWYRQSLGQGLEFLIYFQGNSAPDKSGLPSDRFSAERTGGSVSTLTIQRTQQEDSAVYLCASSLRWAADEQFFGPGTRLTVL.

The chain is built from TRBV5-1 and TRBJ1-1; the D is unclear. Trimming took 6 bases from V and 0 from J, leaving 12 bases between them. Per the germline V gene, CDR1 is SGHRS and CDR2 is YFSETQ. The CDR3 has 14 residues. CDR3 DNA sequence: TGCGCCAGCACCCAGGAGGGTTTGAACACTGAAGCTTTCTTT. Protein: CASTQEGLNTEAFF.

The chain employs TRBV7-6 and TRBJ2-5; D may be TRBD2 (6 bases). The V gene's germline CDR1 is SGHVS and CDR2 FNYEAQ. Trimming left V 4 bases short and J 2 bases short, with 11 bases between. The CDR3 length is 14 residues. The CDR3 DNA reads as TGTGCCAGCAGCTCCCGACGGGGGCAAGAGACCCAGTACTTC. The encoded protein is CASSSRRGQETQYF.